Below are 2 T cell receptor beta chains sequenced from a single sample in a study of post-analysis software for immune sequencing data. Unique molecular identifiers featured in each of the TCR beta cDNA libraries. From the PCR reads, TCRdb called clonotypes with MiXCR, one entry per CDR3 protein. The sample carries about 460,000 distinct CDR3 sequences, under 55% recorded once. Study-wide findings and caveats: Higher frequency in patients than in controls was seen for roughly five TRBV segments, with TRBV5-6, TRBV5-1 and TRBV20-1 among them.

For these receptors, no antigen is known. Sequenced: blood. These receptors were obtained from a girl aged 5 to 17 with multiple sclerosis.

This clonotype turned up a few times. V gene TRBV6-5 combines with J gene TRBJ2-7; a weak D match, TRBD2 (7 bases). The CDR3 is made up of 18 amino acids. V dropped 0 bases and J dropped 4 bases, with 22 bases sitting between them. The V gene's germline CDR1 is MNHEY and CDR2 SVGAGI. CDR3 sequence: CASSYSFRVGLGGYEQYF. In DNA, the CDR3 is TGTGCCAGCAGTTACTCTTTCAGGGTTGGACTAGGGGGTTACGAGCAGTACTTC.

On this clonotype itself: One base away lies a much larger clone, so this may be a sequencing read error. V is TRBV7-3 and J is TRBJ1-2; the match to TRBD1 covers 11 bases. V shed 7 bases, J shed 4 bases, and the junction held 5 bases outside the gene matches. From germline, CDR1 is SGHTA and CDR2 FQGTGA. This CDR3 is built from 14 residues. CDR3 sequence (DNA): TGTGCCAGCAACCCAGGGACAGGGGGCTATGGCTACACCTTC. As protein: CASNPGTGGYGYTF.